The present T cell receptor beta chain was sequenced within a study of PD-1 blockade in mismatch repair-deficient tumors. The V gene lost 5 bases and the J gene lost 6 bases, with 13 bases spanning the gap. This CDR3 is 14 amino acids long. Germline lookup yields CDR1 SGHVS and CDR2 FNYEAQ. Sequencing was performed with immunoSEQ multiplex PCR; in TCRdb, only in-frame clones are kept and a portion is missing. Here the sample spans 15,000 to 25,000 clones, 82% being singletons. This TCR was recovered from an adult with mismatch repair-deficient cancer. This specimen consisted of PBMCs, obtained 52 weeks after starting pembrolizumab. The chain joins TRBV7-6 to TRBJ1-4, with a possible D match to TRBD1 (6 bases). CDR3 in DNA: TGTGCCAGCAGCACCGGGGGGCGGGATGAAAAACTGTTTTTT. Translated, it gives CASSTGGRDEKLFF.